This TCR beta chain came from a study of T cell responses to AZD1222 COVID-19 vaccine. Study observations and caveats: Donors skewed white British and female; clonal diversity was possibly underestimated. It was only a handful of AZD1222 recipients who were seropositive at baseline. Reports say nearly half of spike-specific TCRs go after unmutated variant regions.

The germline gives CDR1 SGHKS, CDR2 YYEKEE (reference sequence). V was cut by 4 bases and J by 4 bases, with 10 bases left in between. There are 13 residues in the CDR3. Generated by immunoSEQ multiplex PCR, the TCRdb table keeps only in-frame clones and is missing some. Counted here are around 99,000 clones, roughly 85% occurring once; the ten biggest clones make up 4.8%. About this clone: Its target is unknown.

The V gene is TRBV5-5, the J gene TRBJ2-3; perhaps TRBD1 as D (5 bases). The sequenced sample was peripheral blood, obtained 28 days after the second AZD1222 dose. The clonotype was recovered from an adult who received the AZD1222 COVID-19 vaccine. The CDR3 sequence is CASSPTVPDTQYF. DNA of the CDR3: TGTGCCAGCAGCCCGACAGTCCCAGATACGCAGTATTTT.